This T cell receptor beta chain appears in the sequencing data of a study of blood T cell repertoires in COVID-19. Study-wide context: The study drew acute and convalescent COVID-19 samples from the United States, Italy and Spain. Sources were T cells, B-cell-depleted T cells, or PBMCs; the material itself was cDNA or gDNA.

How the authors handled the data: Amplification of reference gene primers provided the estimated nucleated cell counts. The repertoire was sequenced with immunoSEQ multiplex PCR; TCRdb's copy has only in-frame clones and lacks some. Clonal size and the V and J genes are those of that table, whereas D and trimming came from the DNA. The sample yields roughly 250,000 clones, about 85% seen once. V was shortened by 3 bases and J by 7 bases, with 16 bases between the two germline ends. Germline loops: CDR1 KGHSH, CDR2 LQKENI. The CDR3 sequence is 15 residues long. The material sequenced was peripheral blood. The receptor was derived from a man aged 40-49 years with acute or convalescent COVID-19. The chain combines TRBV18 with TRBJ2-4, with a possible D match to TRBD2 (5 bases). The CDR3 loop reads CASSPLGGSGNIQYF. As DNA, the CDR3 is TGTGCCAGCTCACCCCTGGGCGGGTCGGGGAACATTCAGTACTTC.